This TCR beta chain was sequenced in a study of blood T cells in healthy people across ages. Per individual sample, total RNA of at least 5.5 micrograms was extracted. In the case of this clonotype: Its specificity is not known.

The second PCR ran about 6 to 12 cycles with a sample-barcoded 5' primer and J-beta primers. Every single cDNA molecule received a tag from a template-switch adaptor with 12 random nucleotides. TCRdb reprocessed the 5' RACE reads with MiXCR, giving one entry per CDR3 protein. The sample lists approximately 350,000 distinct CDR3 sequences, 45% to 65% seen once, with about 54% in the top ten. The study's findings and limits: Strongly correlated with naive T cell percentage was TCR beta diversity. A conclusive naive versus antigen-experienced comparison was prevented by the unsorted PBMCs.

The CDR3 loop spans 18 amino acids. Looked up from germline, CDR1 is LGHNA and CDR2 is YNFKEQ. V trimming: 1 base; J trimming: 2 bases; junction bases outside the gene matches: 6. The receptor's source is a man aged 60 to 69 in good health. The chain couples TRBV4-2 to TRBJ2-5; 14 bases fit TRBD2. Sequenced: blood. CDR3 amino acids: CASSQGLAGGPWQETQYF. CDR3 nucleotide sequence: TGTGCCAGCAGCCAAGGACTAGCGGGGGGGCCATGGCAAGAGACCCAGTACTTC.